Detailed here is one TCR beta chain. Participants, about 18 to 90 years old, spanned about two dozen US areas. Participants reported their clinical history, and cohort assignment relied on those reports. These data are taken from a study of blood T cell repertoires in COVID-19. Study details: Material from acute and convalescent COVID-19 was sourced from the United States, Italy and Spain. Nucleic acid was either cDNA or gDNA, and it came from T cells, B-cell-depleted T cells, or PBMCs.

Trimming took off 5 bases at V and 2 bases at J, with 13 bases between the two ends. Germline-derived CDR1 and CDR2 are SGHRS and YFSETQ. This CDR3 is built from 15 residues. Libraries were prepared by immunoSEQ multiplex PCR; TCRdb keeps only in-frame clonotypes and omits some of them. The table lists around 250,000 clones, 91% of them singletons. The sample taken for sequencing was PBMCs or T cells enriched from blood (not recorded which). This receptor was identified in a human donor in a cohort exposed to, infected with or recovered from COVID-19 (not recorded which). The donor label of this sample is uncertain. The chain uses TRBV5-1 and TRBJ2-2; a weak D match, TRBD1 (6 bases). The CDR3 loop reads CASRRTVLNTGELFF. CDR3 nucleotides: TGCGCCAGCAGGAGGACAGTTCTTAACACCGGGGAGCTGTTTTTT. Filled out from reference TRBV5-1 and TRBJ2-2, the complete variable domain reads KAGVTQTPRYLIKTRGQQVTLSCSPISGHRSVSWYQQTPGQGLQFLFEYFSETQRNKGNFPGRFSGRQFSNSRSEMNVSTLELGDSALYLCASRRTVLNTGELFFGEGSRLTVL.